A single sample gave rise to the 31 T cell receptor beta chains below, sequenced in a study of T-cell reconstitution after alpha-beta-depleted transplantation in children. During its preparation, the TCRbeta library received unique molecular identifiers. Each CDR3 protein gets one entry after TCRdb re-called the PCR reads with MiXCR. This table has roughly 670,000 distinct CDR3 sequences, around 14% appearing once. Sample: PBMCs, taken before TCRalphabeta/CD19-depleted stem cell transplant. The receptors shown here come from a girl aged 2 to 10 with congenital amegakaryocytic thrombocytopenia, due to receive a stem cell transplant.

This chain uses TRBV7-2 with TRBJ2-5; 11 positions match TRBD2. Unmatched junction bases numbered 10, after V lost 2 bases and J lost 5 bases. CDR3 length: 17 residues. CDR1 SGHTA and CDR2 FQGNSA come from the germline V gene. CDR3 region: CASSLMGLAVGGETQYF. CDR3 bases: TGTGCCAGCAGCTTAATGGGACTAGCGGTTGGTGGGGAGACCCAGTACTTC.

This clonotype was counted at least ten times. V is TRBV6-1 and J is TRBJ2-2, with a tentative D call TRBD2 (7 bases). Looked up from germline, CDR1 is MNHNS and CDR2 is SASEGT. The CDR3 consists of 15 residues. V lost 5 bases, J lost 0 bases, and 10 bases lay in between. This chain's CDR3 is CASSRGRANTGELFF. DNA for the CDR3: TGTGCCAGCAGTAGGGGGAGGGCGAACACCGGGGAGCTGTTTTTT.

This clonotype has more than one count but fewer than ten. The rearrangement uses TRBV5-1 and TRBJ2-1, with TRBD1 identical over 7 bases. The length of the CDR3 is 14 residues. The germline gives CDR1 SGHRS, CDR2 YFSETQ. V gave up 4 bases and J gave up 4 bases; unmatched junction bases: 5. Written as DNA, the CDR3 is TGCGCCAGCAGCCCGATGACAGGGTACAATGAGCAGTTCTTC. As protein: CASSPMTGYNEQFF.

There are many counts of this clonotype. This chain links TRBV4-1 with TRBJ2-1; D is possibly TRBD1 (6 bases). Germline-derived CDR1 and CDR2 are MGHRA and YSYEKL. The V end was cut by 3 bases, the J end by 0 bases, with 18 bases between. The CDR3 runs 18 residues. The CDR3 region has the DNA TGCGCCAGCAGCCATGACACGGACAGCTTCTGCTCCTACAATGAGCAGTTCTTC. It is translated as CASSHDTDSFCSYNEQFF.

This clonotype was seen more than once but under ten times. V gene TRBV7-8 combines with J gene TRBJ2-1; D is perhaps TRBD2 (5 bases). Per the germline V gene, CDR1 is SGHVS and CDR2 is FQNEAQ. V shed 5 bases and J shed 3 bases, with 14 bases lying between them. There are 15 residues in the CDR3. The DNA for the CDR3 is TGTGCCAGCAGCATCAGCCGGGGAAACTACAATGAGCAGTTCTTC. This codes for CASSISRGNYNEQFF.

Concerning this clonotype: One end of the junction varies from germline; a read error may be responsible. The V and J genes are TRBV5-1 and TRBJ2-7; a possible D gene is TRBD1 (6 bases). Germline-derived CDR1 and CDR2 are SGHRS and YFSETQ. This CDR3 is built from 20 residues. CDR3 DNA sequence: TGCGCCAGGAGCTTGGACAGTTTCGAAAGCTCCACTACGATTTCCTACGAGCAGTACTTC. Translated: CARSLDSFESSTTISYEQYF.

This clonotype was recorded a few times. CDR3: CSGSMVNTEAFF. The CDR3 DNA follows: TGCAGTGGCAGTATGGTGAACACTGAAGCTTTCTTT. The chain uses TRBV20-1 and TRBJ1-1, with D unclear. Germline V CDR1 and CDR2: DFQATT, SNEGSKA (reference sequence). The CDR3 consists of 12 residues. The V gene lost 7 bases and the J gene lost 0 bases, with 9 bases spanning the gap.

The sample holds many counts of this clonotype. V is TRBV28 and J is TRBJ2-1; either TRBD1 or TRBD2 may fit D (6 bases each). The ends were cut back, 6 bases at V and 7 bases at J, with 19 bases in the middle. Germline assignment: CDR1 MDHEN and CDR2 SYDVKM. This CDR3 region has 15 residues. The CDR3 reads CASSAVGAGGNEQFF. The CDR3 DNA reads as TGTGCCAGCAGCGCCGTGGGGGCCGGGGGTAATGAGCAGTTCTTC.

This clonotype was detected ten times or more. This chain links TRBV10-2 with TRBJ2-2; 10 nucleotides match TRBD1. J was trimmed by 3 bases and V by 8 bases; bases with no gene match: 6. CDR1 WSHSY and CDR2 SAAADI come from the germline V gene. The CDR3 is 15 amino acids. CDR3 residues: CASLDRGLYTGELFF. The CDR3 DNA reads TGCGCCAGCCTAGACAGGGGGCTTTACACCGGGGAGCTGTTTTTT.

There are many counts of this clonotype. This chain connects TRBV20-1 to TRBJ2-1; D is unresolved. The CDR3 consists of 15 residues. CDR1 is DFQATT and CDR2 is SNEGSKA in the germline V gene (reference sequence). Trimming stripped 1 base from V and 0 bases from J, with 10 bases between. CDR3 protein: CSARAVGDSYNEQFF. The CDR3 DNA reads as TGCAGTGCTAGAGCGGTCGGTGACTCCTACAATGAGCAGTTCTTC.

This clonotype was found many times. J is TRBJ2-1 and V is TRBV20-1, with 9 positions matching TRBD2. The CDR3 contains 18 residues. Germline lookup yields CDR1 DFQATT and CDR2 SNEGSKA (reference sequence). V dropped 3 bases and J dropped 1; count of bases not matched to a gene: 13. This chain's CDR3 is CSASSLLEREESYNEQFF. CDR3 DNA: TGCAGTGCTAGCTCCTTACTAGAGCGGGAGGAATCCTACAATGAGCAGTTCTTC.

This clonotype came up many times. The chain employs TRBV5-1 and TRBJ2-2; perhaps TRBD2 as D (6 bases). Trimming stripped 1 base from V and 5 bases from J, with 12 bases between. Germline loops: CDR1 SGHRS, CDR2 YFSETQ. This CDR3 comprises 15 residues. CDR3 region: CASSLSLRETGELFF. DNA for the CDR3: TGCGCCAGCAGCTTGTCGTTACGGGAGACCGGGGAGCTGTTTTTT.

The V gene is TRBV30, the J gene TRBJ1-5; the D gene is possibly TRBD1 (5 bases). The CDR3 runs to 12 residues. V was trimmed by 8 bases and J by 3 bases, leaving 11 bases between them. In germline, CDR1 is GTSNPN, CDR2 SVGIG (reference sequence). CDR3 in amino acids: CAAGLYNQPQHF. The CDR3 region has the DNA TGTGCCGCAGGGTTATACAATCAGCCCCAGCATTTT.

The J gene is TRBJ2-1, the V gene TRBV7-2; D not resolved. Trimming left V 0 bases short and J 2 bases short, with 11 bases between. The CDR3 covers 16 residues. Germline V gene sequence: CDR1 SGHTA, CDR2 FQGNSA. In nucleotides, the CDR3 is TGTGCCAGCAGCTTAGCGCTGGCTATCCCCTACAATGAGCAGTTCTTC. Its translation: CASSLALAIPYNEQFF. The full variable domain, with the rest looked up from reference TRBV7-2 and TRBJ2-1, is GAGVSQSPSNKVTEKGKDVELRCDPISGHTALYWYRQSLGQGLEFLIYFQGNSAPDKSGLPSDRFSAERTGGSVSTLTIQRTQQEDSAVYLCASSLALAIPYNEQFFGPGTRLTVL.

The table lists this clonotype with a few counts. The chain joins TRBV7-9 to TRBJ1-1, with D unresolved. Germline-derived CDR1 and CDR2 are SEHNR and FQNEAQ (reference sequence). The length of the CDR3 is 12 residues. Deletions cut 7 bases from V and 4 bases from J, with 10 bases between. The CDR3 is CASTPRGTEAFF. The CDR3 region has the DNA TGTGCCAGCACTCCCCGGGGCACTGAAGCTTTCTTT.

This clonotype was counted a few times. The chain uses TRBV29-1 and TRBJ2-7; 7 positions agree with TRBD2. Germline V gene lookup returns CDR1 SQVTM and CDR2 ANQGSEA. The CDR3 is made up of 13 amino acids. The ends lost 7 bases at V and 4 bases at J; junction bases unmatched: 10. CDR3 DNA: TGCAGCGCAAGAGCGGGAACCTATTACGAGCAGTACTTC. The encoded protein is CSARAGTYYEQYF.

This clonotype showed up just a few times. The rearrangement uses TRBV12-3 or TRBV12-4 and TRBJ1-4; D unresolved. The CDR3 is made up of 14 amino acids. Trimming removed 8 bases from V and 4 bases from J, with 14 bases in between. CDR3: CASRFAGFNEKLFF. DNA of the CDR3: TGTGCCAGCCGGTTCGCCGGGTTTAATGAAAAACTGTTTTTT.

This clonotype showed up many times. The rearrangement links TRBV5-5 to TRBJ2-3; no clear D gene. CDR1 SGHKS and CDR2 YYEKEE come from the germline V gene (reference sequence). V lost 0 bases and J 1 base, leaving 12 bases between the germline ends. The CDR3 is made up of 16 amino acids. In DNA form, the CDR3 reads TGTGCCAGCAGCTTGGTCGAGCGACCGCGCACAGATACGCAGTATTTT. Encoded protein: CASSLVERPRTDTQYF.

This clonotype was recorded at least ten times. This chain joins TRBV4-1 and TRBJ2-7; 10 bases match TRBD2. CDR1 is MGHRA, CDR2 YSYEKL, per germline. The CDR3 runs to 14 residues. V gave up 6 bases and J gave up 2 bases; unmatched junction bases: 4. The CDR3 is CASRRTSGTYEQYF. CDR3 in DNA: TGCGCCAGCAGAAGAACTAGCGGGACCTACGAGCAGTACTTC.

This clonotype was seen a few times. The chain employs TRBV2 and TRBJ2-1, with TRBD2 matching 14 bases. Germline-derived CDR1 and CDR2 are SNHLY and FYNNEI. The trim removed 7 bases at V and 1 base at J, leaving 6 bases unmatched. The CDR3 has 17 amino acids. CDR3 nucleotides: TGTGCCAGCATTAGGGGACTAGCGGGAGCTTCCTACAATGAGCAGTTCTTC. Protein sequence: CASIRGLAGASYNEQFF. Full variable domain (outside the CDR3, taken from reference TRBV2 and TRBJ2-1): EPEVTQTPSHQVTQMGQEVILRCVPISNHLYFYWYRQILGQKVEFLVSFYNNEISEKSEIFDDQFSVERPDGSNFTLKIRSTKLEDSAMYFCASIRGLAGASYNEQFFGPGTRLTVL.

On this clonotype itself: This may be a read error: a much more frequent sequence differs by one nucleotide. V gene TRBV20-1 combines with J gene TRBJ1-2, with D perhaps matching TRBD1 (6 bases). Trimming cost V 0 bases and J 6 bases, with 11 bases left between them. Germline V gene data show CDR1 as DFQATT and CDR2 as SNEGSKA (reference sequence). This CDR3 comprises 13 residues. The DNA of the CDR3 is TGCAGTGCTAGAGATGAGGCAGGGGATGGCTACACCTTC. It is translated as CSARDEAGDGYTF.

The table lists this clonotype with many counts. The CDR3 is CASSLSRFAYEQYF. Written as DNA, the CDR3 is TGTGCCAGCAGTTTATCGCGGTTTGCCTACGAGCAGTACTTC. The chain recombines TRBV12-3 or TRBV12-4 with TRBJ2-7; no firm D call. This CDR3 has 14 amino acids. Trimming left V 2 bases short and J 2 bases short, with 10 bases between.

This clonotype occurred a few times. This rearrangement joins TRBV6-1 to TRBJ2-5; the D call may be TRBD1 or TRBD2 (6 bases each). The length of the CDR3 is 16 residues. V was pared by 4 bases and J by 5 bases, with 20 bases between. CDR1 MNHNS and CDR2 SASEGT come from the germline V gene. CDR3: CASSGRDNLDVETQYF. Here the CDR3 DNA reads TGTGCCAGCAGTGGGAGGGACAATTTGGACGTGGAGACCCAGTACTTC.

This clonotype occurred many times. J is TRBJ2-1 and V is TRBV27; 8 bases align to TRBD2. From germline, CDR1 is MNHEY and CDR2 SMNVEV (reference sequence). This CDR3 spans 13 amino acids. Germline trimming cut 3 bases from V and 9 bases from J; bases unmatched to any gene: 4. The CDR3 nucleotides read TGTGCCAGCAGTTTTTACGGGGGGGGTGAGCAGTTCTTC. Translation gives CASSFYGGGEQFF.

There are many counts of this clonotype. The rearrangement uses TRBV20-1 and TRBJ2-7, with 7 positions matching TRBD2. The CDR3 spans 13 residues. Germline V gene sequence: CDR1 DFQATT, CDR2 SNEGSKA (reference sequence). This CDR3 reads CSLGGDTKYEQYF. The DNA of the CDR3 is TGCAGCCTGGGGGGGGATACCAAATACGAGCAGTACTTC.

This clonotype appeared many times. DNA for the CDR3: TGTGCCAGCAGTTTTGCAGTCGGGACAGGGGTTTACGAGCAGTACTTC. Protein product: CASSFAVGTGVYEQYF. The rearrangement uses TRBV27 and TRBJ2-7; 10 bases are a match to TRBD1. The CDR3 runs 16 residues. CDR1 and CDR2 (germline): MNHEY, SMNVEV (reference sequence). V was clipped by 3 bases and J by 4 bases; unmatched bases: 9.

The rearrangement uses TRBV24-1 and TRBJ2-7; TRBD1 matches at 7 bases. The trim removed 4 bases at V and 3 bases at J, leaving 20 bases unmatched. The length of the CDR3 is 19 residues. Germline CDR1 KGHDR, CDR2 SFDVKD. CDR3 nucleotides: TGTGCCACCAGTGACTCAACAGGGGCCAGCGGAGGCCCCTACTACGAGCAGTACTTC. Amino acid sequence: CATSDSTGASGGPYYEQYF.

This clonotype was recorded at least ten times. The chain recombines TRBV27 with TRBJ2-2; D gene ambiguous. This CDR3 region has 14 residues. Between the trimmed V and J ends, which lost 4 bases and 3 bases, there was a span of 9 bases. Germline lookup yields CDR1 MNHEY and CDR2 SMNVEV (reference sequence). DNA of the CDR3: TGTGCCAGCAGTTGGTGGGTAGACACCGGGGAGCTGTTTTTT. Its protein product is CASSWWVDTGELFF.

This clonotype was picked up many times. This chain links TRBV6-1 with TRBJ1-4; no clear D. V dropped 8 bases and J dropped 0 bases, with 10 bases sitting between them. The CDR3 loop spans 14 amino acids. CDR1 and CDR2 (germline): MNHNS, SASEGT. CDR3 residues: CASGEGSTNEKLFF. In DNA, the CDR3 is TGTGCCAGCGGCGAGGGATCAACTAATGAAAAACTGTTTTTT.

The chain uses TRBV5-1 and TRBJ2-2, with TRBD2 identical over 11 bases. This CDR3 is built from 16 residues. Germline V CDR1 and CDR2: SGHRS, YFSETQ. Germline trimming cut 4 bases from V and 1 base from J; bases unmatched to any gene: 3. The CDR3 nucleotides read TGCGCCAGCAGCACGGGACTAGCGGAGAACACCGGGGAGCTGTTTTTT. Amino acid sequence: CASSTGLAENTGELFF.

This clonotype was picked up many times. CDR3 amino acids: CASSQGPTQYF. The DNA for the CDR3 is TGTGCCAGCAGCCAAGGACCCACGCAGTATTTT. The gene calls are TRBV14 and TRBJ2-3; D remains ambiguous. There are 11 residues in the CDR3. The germline V and J ends were trimmed by 1 base and 9 bases, with 5 bases remaining between them. The germline gives CDR1 SGHDN, CDR2 FVKESK. Full variable domain (rest looked up from reference TRBV14 and TRBJ2-3): EAGVTQFPSHSVIEKGQTVTLRCDPISGHDNLYWYRRVMGKEIKFLLHFVKESKQDESGMPNNRFLAERTGGTYSTLKVQPAELEDSGVYFCASSQGPTQYFGPGTRLTVL.